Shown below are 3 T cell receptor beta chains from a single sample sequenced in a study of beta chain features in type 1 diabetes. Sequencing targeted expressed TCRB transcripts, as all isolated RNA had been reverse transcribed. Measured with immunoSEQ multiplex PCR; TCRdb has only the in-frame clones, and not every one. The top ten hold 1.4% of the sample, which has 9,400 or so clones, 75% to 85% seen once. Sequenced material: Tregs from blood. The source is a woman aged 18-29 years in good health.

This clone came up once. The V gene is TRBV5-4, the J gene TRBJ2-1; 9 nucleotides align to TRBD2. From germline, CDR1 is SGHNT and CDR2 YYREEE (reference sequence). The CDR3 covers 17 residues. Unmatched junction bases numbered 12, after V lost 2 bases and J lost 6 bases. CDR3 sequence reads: CASSLYLRREGRNEQFF. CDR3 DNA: TGTGCCAGCAGCTTATATCTGCGGCGGGAGGGCCGCAATGAGCAGTTCTTC.

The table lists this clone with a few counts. The CDR3 is CASSQRGSTYNEQFF. CDR3 nucleotide sequence: TGTGCCAGCAGTCAGAGGGGGAGTACCTACAATGAGCAGTTCTTC. The V gene is TRBV27, the J gene TRBJ2-1; a possible D gene is TRBD1 (6 bases). The germline V gene has CDR1 MNHEY and CDR2 SMNVEV (reference sequence). The V end lost 5 bases, the J end lost 2 bases, and 13 bases lay between the germline ends. There are 15 residues in the CDR3.

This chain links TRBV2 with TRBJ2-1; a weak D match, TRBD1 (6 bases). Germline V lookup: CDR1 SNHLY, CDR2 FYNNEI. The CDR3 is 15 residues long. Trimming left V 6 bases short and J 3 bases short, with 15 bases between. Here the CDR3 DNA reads TGTGCCAGCAGCCAAACAGGGTTAATCTACAATGAGCAGTTCTTC. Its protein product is CASSQTGLIYNEQFF.